This TCR beta chain was identified in a study of blood T cell repertoires in COVID-19. In the study overall: Sites across the United States, Italy and Spain contributed samples from acute and convalescent COVID-19. Nucleic acid was either cDNA or gDNA, and it came from T cells, B-cell-depleted T cells, or PBMCs.

In the source study's methods: Counts of nucleated cells, estimated from reference gene primer amplification, were obtained. Here immunoSEQ multiplex PCR was the method, and the copy in TCRdb shows in-frame clones only, minus some. V and J calls and clone size are copied from that table; D and trimming were computed from the DNA. The top ten clones hold under 5% of a sample with tens of thousands of clones, 75% to 95% of them seen once. CDR1 is MNHEY and CDR2 is SMNVEV in the germline V gene (reference sequence). Trimming pared 6 bases from V and 0 bases from J, leaving 9 bases between. This CDR3 is 15 amino acids long.

This chain connects TRBV27 to TRBJ1-6; D ambiguous. This TCR was sampled from a human donor in a cohort sampled during active COVID-19. Sequenced material: peripheral blood. The CDR3 DNA sequence: TGTGCCAGCAGCCCACAGAGCTCCTATAATTCACCCCTCCACTTT. Translated, it gives CASSPQSSYNSPLHF.